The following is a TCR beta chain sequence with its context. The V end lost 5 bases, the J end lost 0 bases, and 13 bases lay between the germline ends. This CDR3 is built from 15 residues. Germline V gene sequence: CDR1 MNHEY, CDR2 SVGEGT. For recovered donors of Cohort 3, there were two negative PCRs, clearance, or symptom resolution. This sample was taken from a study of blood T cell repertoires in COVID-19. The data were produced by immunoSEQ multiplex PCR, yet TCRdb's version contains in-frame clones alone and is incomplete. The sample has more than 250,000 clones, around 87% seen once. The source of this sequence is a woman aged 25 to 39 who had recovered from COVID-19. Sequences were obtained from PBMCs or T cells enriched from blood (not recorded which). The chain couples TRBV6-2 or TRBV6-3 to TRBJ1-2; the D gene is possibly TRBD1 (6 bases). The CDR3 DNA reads TGTGCCAGCAGTGCTCAACAGGGCCCTAACTATGGCTACACCTTC. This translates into CASSAQQGPNYGYTF.